The present TCR beta chain was sequenced within a study of blood T cell repertoires in COVID-19. Trimming at V came to 6 bases and at J to 4 bases, leaving 6 bases not matched to a gene. Germline values: CDR1 SNHLY, CDR2 FYNNEI. The CDR3 loop spans 14 amino acids. Generated by immunoSEQ multiplex PCR, the TCRdb table keeps only in-frame clones and is missing some. The table lists hundreds of thousands of clones, roughly 86% of them singletons. The V gene is TRBV2, the J gene TRBJ1-1; TRBD1 aligns across 9 bases. The sequenced sample consisted of peripheral blood. The receptor was derived from a woman between 65 and 79 years old with COVID-19, enrolled during active disease. The DNA of the CDR3 is TGTGCCAGCAGATTGGACAGGGGAGGCACTGAAGCTTTCTTT. Amino acid sequence: CASRLDRGGTEAFF.